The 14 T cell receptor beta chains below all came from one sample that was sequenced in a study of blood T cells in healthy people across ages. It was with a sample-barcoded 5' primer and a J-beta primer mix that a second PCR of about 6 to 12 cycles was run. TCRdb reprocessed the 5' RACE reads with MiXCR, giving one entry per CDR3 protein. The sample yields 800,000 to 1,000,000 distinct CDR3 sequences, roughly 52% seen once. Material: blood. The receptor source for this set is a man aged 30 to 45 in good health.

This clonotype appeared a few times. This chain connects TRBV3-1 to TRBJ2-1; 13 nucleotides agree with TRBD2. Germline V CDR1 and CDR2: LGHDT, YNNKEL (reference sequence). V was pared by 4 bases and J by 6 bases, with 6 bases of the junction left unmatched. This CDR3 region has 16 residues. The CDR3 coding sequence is TGTGCCAGCAGCCTCATACTAGCGGGGGGGCGCAATGAGCAGTTCTTC. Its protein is CASSLILAGGRNEQFF.

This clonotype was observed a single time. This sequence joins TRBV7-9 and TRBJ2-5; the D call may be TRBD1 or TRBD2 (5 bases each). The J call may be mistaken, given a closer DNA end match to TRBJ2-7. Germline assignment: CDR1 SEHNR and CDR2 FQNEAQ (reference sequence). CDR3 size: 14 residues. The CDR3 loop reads CASSSRDLNNEQYF. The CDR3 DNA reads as TGTGCCAGCAGCTCCCGGGACCTCAACAACGAGCAGTACTTC.

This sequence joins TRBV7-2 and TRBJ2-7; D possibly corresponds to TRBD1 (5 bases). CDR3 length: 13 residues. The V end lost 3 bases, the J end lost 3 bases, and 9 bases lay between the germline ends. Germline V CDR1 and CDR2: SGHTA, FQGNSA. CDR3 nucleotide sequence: TGTGCCAGCAGCTTCGACAGATTCTACGAGCAGTACTTC. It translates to CASSFDRFYEQYF. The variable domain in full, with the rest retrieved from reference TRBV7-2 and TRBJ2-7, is GAGVSQSPSNKVTEKGKDVELRCDPISGHTALYWYRQSLGQGLEFLIYFQGNSAPDKSGLPSDRFSAERTGGSVSTLTIQRTQQEDSAVYLCASSFDRFYEQYFGPGTRLTVT.

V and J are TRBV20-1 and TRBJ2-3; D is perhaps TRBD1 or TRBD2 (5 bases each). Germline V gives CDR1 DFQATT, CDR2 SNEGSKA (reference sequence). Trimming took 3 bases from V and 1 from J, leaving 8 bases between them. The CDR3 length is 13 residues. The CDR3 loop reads CSASMGGTDTQYF. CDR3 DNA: TGCAGTGCTAGTATGGGGGGCACAGATACGCAGTATTTT.

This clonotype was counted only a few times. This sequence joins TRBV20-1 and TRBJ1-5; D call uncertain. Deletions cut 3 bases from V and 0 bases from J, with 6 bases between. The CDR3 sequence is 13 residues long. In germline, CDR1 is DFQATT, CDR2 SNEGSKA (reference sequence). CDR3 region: CSASLRSNQPQHF. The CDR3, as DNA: TGCAGTGCTAGTCTGCGTAGCAATCAGCCCCAGCATTTT.

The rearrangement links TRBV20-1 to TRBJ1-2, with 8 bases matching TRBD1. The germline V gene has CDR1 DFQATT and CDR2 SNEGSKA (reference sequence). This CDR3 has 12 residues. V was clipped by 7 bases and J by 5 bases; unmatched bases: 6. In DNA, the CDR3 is TGCAGTGTGGACAGGGATGGATATGGCTACACCTTC. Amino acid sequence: CSVDRDGYGYTF.

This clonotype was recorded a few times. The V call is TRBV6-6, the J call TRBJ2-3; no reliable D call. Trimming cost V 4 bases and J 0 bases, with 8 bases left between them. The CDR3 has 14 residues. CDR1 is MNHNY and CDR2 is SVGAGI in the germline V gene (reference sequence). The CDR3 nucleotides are TGTGCCAGCAGTTCCTCGAGGAGCACAGATACGCAGTATTTT. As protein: CASSSSRSTDTQYF.

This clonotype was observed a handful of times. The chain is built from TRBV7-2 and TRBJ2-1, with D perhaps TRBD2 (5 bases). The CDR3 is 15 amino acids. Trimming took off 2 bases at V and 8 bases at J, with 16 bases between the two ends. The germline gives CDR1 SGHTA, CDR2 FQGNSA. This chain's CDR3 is CASSLLFGGGYEQFF. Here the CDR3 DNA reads TGTGCCAGCAGCTTACTTTTCGGAGGAGGCTATGAGCAGTTCTTC.

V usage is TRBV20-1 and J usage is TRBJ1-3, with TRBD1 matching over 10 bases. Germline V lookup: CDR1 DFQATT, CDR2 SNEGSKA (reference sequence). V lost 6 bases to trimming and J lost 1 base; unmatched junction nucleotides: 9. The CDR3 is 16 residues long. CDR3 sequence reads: CSAHDRGLRSGNTIYF. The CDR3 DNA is TGCAGTGCGCACGACAGGGGGCTAAGGTCTGGAAACACCATATATTTT.

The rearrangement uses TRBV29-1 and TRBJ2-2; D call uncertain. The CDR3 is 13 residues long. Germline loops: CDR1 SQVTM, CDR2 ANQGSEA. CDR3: CRGESSNTGELFF. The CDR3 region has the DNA TGCAGGGGTGAGAGTTCGAACACCGGGGAGCTGTTTTTT.

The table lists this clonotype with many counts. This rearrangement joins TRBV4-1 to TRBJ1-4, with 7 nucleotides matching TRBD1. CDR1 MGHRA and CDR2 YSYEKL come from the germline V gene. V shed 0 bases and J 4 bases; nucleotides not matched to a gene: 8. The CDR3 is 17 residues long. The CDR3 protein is CASSQDLRGLGNEKLFF. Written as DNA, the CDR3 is TGCGCCAGCAGCCAAGACCTGAGGGGGCTAGGTAATGAAAAACTGTTTTTT.

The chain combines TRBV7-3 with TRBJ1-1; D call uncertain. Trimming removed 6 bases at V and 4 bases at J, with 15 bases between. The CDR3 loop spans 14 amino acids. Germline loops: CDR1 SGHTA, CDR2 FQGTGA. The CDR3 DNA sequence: TGTGCCAGCAGTGCCGGGGTCCCGGGCACTGAAGCTTTCTTT. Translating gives CASSAGVPGTEAFF.

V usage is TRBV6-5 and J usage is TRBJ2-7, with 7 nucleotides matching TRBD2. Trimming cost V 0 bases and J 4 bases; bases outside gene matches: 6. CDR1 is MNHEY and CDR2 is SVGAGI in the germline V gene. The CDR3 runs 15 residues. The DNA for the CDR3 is TGTGCCAGCAGTTACTCCGGGGGAGGGGAGTACGAGCAGTACTTC. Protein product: CASSYSGGGEYEQYF.

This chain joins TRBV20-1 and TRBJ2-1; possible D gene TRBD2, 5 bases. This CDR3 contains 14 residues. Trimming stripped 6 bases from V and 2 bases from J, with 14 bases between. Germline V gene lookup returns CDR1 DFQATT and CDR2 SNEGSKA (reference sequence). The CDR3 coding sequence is TGCAGTGCCCAACGGGGTCCGACCTACAATGAGCAGTTCTTC. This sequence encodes CSAQRGPTYNEQFF.